The 6 T cell receptor beta chains presented below share a single source sample, sequenced in a study of blood T cells in healthy people across ages. Primers used in a second PCR of about 6 to 12 cycles were a sample-barcoded 5' primer and a J-beta primer mix. One entry per CDR3 protein, called by TCRdb with MiXCR from the 5' RACE reads. The repertoire holds over 950,000 distinct CDR3 sequences, with just over 50% as singletons. The specimen sequenced was blood. These receptors came from a woman aged 55-69 years in good health.

In DNA, the CDR3 is TGTGCCAGCAGTCGCCCGGGTAGCGGGAGTTACAATGAGCAGTTCTTC. This translates into CASSRPGSGSYNEQFF. The gene calls are TRBV28 and TRBJ2-1; 9 bases are a match to TRBD2. CDR3 length: 16 amino acids. Looked up from germline, CDR1 is MDHEN and CDR2 is SYDVKM. J lost 4 bases, V lost 5 bases, and 9 bases had no gene match.

The V gene is TRBV27, the J gene TRBJ1-2; D gene uncertain. V was shortened by 2 bases and J by 6 bases, with 10 bases between the two germline ends. Germline CDR1 MNHEY, CDR2 SMNVEV (reference sequence). The CDR3 loop spans 13 amino acids. DNA for the CDR3: TGTGCCAGCAGTTTAGGAGGCGCCCATGGCTACACCTTC. Amino acid sequence: CASSLGGAHGYTF.

The chain combines TRBV20-1 with TRBJ2-3; no clear D. Germline V gene sequence: CDR1 DFQATT, CDR2 SNEGSKA (reference sequence). V lost 6 bases to trimming and J lost 0 bases, with 16 bases between them. This CDR3 has 15 amino acids. CDR3 loop: CSATPGRKSTDTQYF. Written as DNA, the CDR3 is TGCAGTGCGACCCCTGGGCGAAAGAGCACAGATACGCAGTATTTT.

The chain uses TRBV20-1 and TRBJ1-5, with TRBD1 matching 7 bases. The V gene's germline CDR1 is DFQATT and CDR2 SNEGSKA (reference sequence). This CDR3 spans 14 amino acids. V trimming: 5 bases; J trimming: 0 bases; junction bases outside the gene matches: 4. The CDR3: CSADNRGSNQPQHF. CDR3 DNA sequence: TGCAGTGCTGATAACAGGGGTAGCAATCAGCCCCAGCATTTT.

This clonotype has only a few counts. V and J are TRBV12-3 or TRBV12-4 and TRBJ1-1, with D hard to call. This CDR3 comprises 13 residues. V was clipped by 10 bases and J by 0 bases, with 12 bases between them. This CDR3 is CATSRLLNTEAFF. In DNA, the CDR3 is TGTGCCACCTCCCGACTGTTGAACACTGAAGCTTTCTTT.

This clonotype was observed a handful of times. The chain combines TRBV20-1 with TRBJ2-2; 8 nucleotides align to TRBD2. The J segment lost 5 bases and the V segment lost 3 bases, leaving 8 bases of the junction unmatched. In germline, CDR1 is DFQATT, CDR2 SNEGSKA (reference sequence). This CDR3 has 15 amino acids. CDR3 DNA sequence: TGCAGTGCTAGGAGACTAGCGATCGGAACCGGGGAGCTGTTTTTT. It specifies CSARRLAIGTGELFF.